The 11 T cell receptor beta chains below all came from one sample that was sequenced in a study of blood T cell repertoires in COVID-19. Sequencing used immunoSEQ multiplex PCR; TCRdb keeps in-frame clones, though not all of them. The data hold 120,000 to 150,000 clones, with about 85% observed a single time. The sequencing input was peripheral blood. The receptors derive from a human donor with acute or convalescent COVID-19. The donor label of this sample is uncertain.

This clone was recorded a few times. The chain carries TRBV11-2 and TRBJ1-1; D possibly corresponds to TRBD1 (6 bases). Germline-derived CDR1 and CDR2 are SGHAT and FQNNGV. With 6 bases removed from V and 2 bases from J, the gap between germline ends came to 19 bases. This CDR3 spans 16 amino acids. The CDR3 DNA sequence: TGTGCCAGCAGTTCCCTCTCCGGGACATTCAACACTGAAGCTTTCTTT. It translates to CASSSLSGTFNTEAFF.

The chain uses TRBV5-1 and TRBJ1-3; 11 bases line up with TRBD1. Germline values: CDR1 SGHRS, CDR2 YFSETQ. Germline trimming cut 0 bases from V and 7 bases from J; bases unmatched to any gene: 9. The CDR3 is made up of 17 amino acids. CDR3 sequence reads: CASSLDGQGAYGNTIYF. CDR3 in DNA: TGCGCCAGCAGCTTGGACGGACAGGGGGCATACGGGAACACCATATATTTT.

The DNA for the CDR3 is TGTGCCAGCAGCTCCCAGTTTAGCGGGGTAGAGACCCAGTACTTC. It codes for CASSSQFSGVETQYF. The chain has TRBV11-2 and TRBJ2-5, with 8 bases that match TRBD2. Germline loops: CDR1 SGHAT, CDR2 FQNNGV. The CDR3 loop spans 15 amino acids. V shed 4 bases, J shed 4 bases, and the junction held 8 bases outside the gene matches.

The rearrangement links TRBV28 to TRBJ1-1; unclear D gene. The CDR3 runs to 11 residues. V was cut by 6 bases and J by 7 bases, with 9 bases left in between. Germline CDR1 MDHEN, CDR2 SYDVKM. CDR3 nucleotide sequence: TGTGCCAGCAGCTCGGCGGGTGAAGCTTTCTTT. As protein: CASSSAGEAFF. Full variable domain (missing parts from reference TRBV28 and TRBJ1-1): DVKVTQSSRYLVKRTGEKVFLECVQDMDHENMFWYRQDPGLGLRLIYFSYDVKMKEKGDIPEGYSVSREKKERFSLILESASTNQTSMYLCASSSAGEAFFGQGTRLTVV.

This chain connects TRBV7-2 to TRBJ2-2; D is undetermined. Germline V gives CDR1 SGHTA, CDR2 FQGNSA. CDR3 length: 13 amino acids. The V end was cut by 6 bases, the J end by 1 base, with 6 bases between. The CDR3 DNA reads TGTGCCAGCAGGTATATGAACACCGGGGAGCTGTTTTTT. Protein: CASRYMNTGELFF.

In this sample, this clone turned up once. Here the CDR3 DNA reads TGTGCCAGCAGCGTAGCCCCGGGGACAGATACGCAGTATTTT. This translates into CASSVAPGTDTQYF. The chain carries TRBV9 and TRBJ2-3, with D possibly matching TRBD2 (5 bases). This CDR3 is built from 14 residues. Looked up from germline, CDR1 is SGDLS and CDR2 is YYNGEE. The V end lost 0 bases, the J end lost 3 bases, and 8 bases lay between the germline ends.

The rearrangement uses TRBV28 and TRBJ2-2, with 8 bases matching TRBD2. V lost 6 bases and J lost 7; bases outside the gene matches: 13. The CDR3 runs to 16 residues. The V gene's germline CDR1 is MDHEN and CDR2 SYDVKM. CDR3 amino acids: CASRRSGGISLGELFF. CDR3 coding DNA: TGTGCCAGCAGACGAAGCGGGGGCATTTCCCTCGGGGAGCTGTTTTTT. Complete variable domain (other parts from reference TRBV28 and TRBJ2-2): DVKVTQSSRYLVKRTGEKVFLECVQDMDHENMFWYRQDPGLGLRLIYFSYDVKMKEKGDIPEGYSVSREKKERFSLILESASTNQTSMYLCASRRSGGISLGELFFGEGSRLTVL.

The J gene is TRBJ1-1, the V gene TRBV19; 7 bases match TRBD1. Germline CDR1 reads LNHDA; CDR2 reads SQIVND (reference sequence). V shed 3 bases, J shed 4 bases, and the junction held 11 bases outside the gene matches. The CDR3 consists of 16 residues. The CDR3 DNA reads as TGTGCCAGTAGTATCCCTACAGGGGCGGGCCCCACTGAAGCTTTCTTT. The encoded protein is CASSIPTGAGPTEAFF.

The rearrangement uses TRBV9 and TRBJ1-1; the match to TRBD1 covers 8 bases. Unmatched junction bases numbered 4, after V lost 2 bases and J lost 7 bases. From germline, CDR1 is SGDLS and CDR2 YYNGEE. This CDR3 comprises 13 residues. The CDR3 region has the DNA TGTGCCAGCAGCGTGACAGGGGACAATGAAGCTTTCTTT. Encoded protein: CASSVTGDNEAFF.

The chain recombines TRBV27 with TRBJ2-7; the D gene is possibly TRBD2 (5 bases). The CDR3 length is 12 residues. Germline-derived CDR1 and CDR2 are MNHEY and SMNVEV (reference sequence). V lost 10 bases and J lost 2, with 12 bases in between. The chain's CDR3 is CATGESAYEQYF. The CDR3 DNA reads TGTGCCACCGGGGAGAGCGCCTACGAGCAGTACTTC.

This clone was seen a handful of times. CDR3 protein: CASSQDNAGAKYGYTF. CDR3 nucleotides: TGCGCCAGCAGCCAAGATAATGCCGGAGCGAAATATGGCTACACCTTC. The chain links TRBV4-1 to TRBJ1-2, with no clear D. Trimming pared 0 bases from V and 5 bases from J, leaving 16 bases between. CDR1 and CDR2 (germline): MGHRA, YSYEKL. This CDR3 spans 16 amino acids.